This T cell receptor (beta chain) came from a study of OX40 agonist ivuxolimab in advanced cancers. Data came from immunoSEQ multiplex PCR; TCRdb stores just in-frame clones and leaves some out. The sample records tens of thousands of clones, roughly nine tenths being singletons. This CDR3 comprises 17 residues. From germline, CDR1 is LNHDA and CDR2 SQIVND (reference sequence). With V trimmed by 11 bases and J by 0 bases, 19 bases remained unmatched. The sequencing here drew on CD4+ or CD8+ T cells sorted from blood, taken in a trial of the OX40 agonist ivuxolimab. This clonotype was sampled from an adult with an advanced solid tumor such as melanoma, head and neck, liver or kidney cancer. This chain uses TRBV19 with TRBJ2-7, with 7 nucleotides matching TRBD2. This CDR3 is CAQVHPHDGRDSYEQYF. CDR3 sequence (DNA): TGTGCCCAAGTACACCCTCACGATGGGAGGGACTCCTACGAGCAGTACTTC.